This T cell receptor (beta chain) is from a study of control samples from healthy donors and cancer patients. TCRdb's table, derived via immunoSEQ multiplex PCR, lists solely in-frame clones and lacks some. The profile covers approximately 100,000 clones, with more than 85% appearing a single time and 7.8% taken by the ten largest. Looked up from germline, CDR1 is SEHNR and CDR2 is FQNEAQ (reference sequence). V was pared by 4 bases and J by 2 bases, with 13 bases between. The CDR3 extends over 15 amino acids. The sequence was obtained from a man aged 25-45 years in good health. The specimen sequenced was blood. The chain carries TRBV7-9 and TRBJ2-3, with D perhaps TRBD2 (5 bases). In nucleotides, the CDR3 is TGTGCCAGCAGCTCAGAAGGACTGTTCACAGATACGCAGTATTTT. Its translation is CASSSEGLFTDTQYF.